A selection of T cell receptor beta chains follows, all from one sample in a study of cytomegalovirus exposure and HLA in healthy donors. Measured with immunoSEQ multiplex PCR; TCRdb has only the in-frame clones, and not every one. Counted here are roughly 290,000 clones, under 90% occurring once; the ten biggest clones make up roughly 0.3%. The sequenced sample consisted of PBMCs. The receptors stem from a girl aged 2 to 9 in good health and CMV-seronegative. The CDR3 runs from the conserved cysteine through the conserved F or W. The D gene is left open where the match is weak. Size is stated for part of the rows, as once, few or many counts, or as a class when the clone is expanded.

CDR3 length	V gene	D gene	J gene	clone size	CDR3 DNA	CDR3 protein
15	TRBV6-5	.	TRBJ1-2	.	TGTGCCAGCACTGAGGCGGGGGGCGAGGTTCGTGGCTACACCTTC	CASTEAGGEVRGYTF
15	TRBV7-9	TRBD1	TRBJ2-5	few	TGTGCCAGCAGCTCCACCGACAGGGACCAAGAGACCCAGTACTTC	CASSSTDRDQETQYF
12	TRBV29-1	.	TRBJ1-2	.	TGCAGCGTTGAGAGCAGGGTAGATGGCTACACCTTC	CSVESRVDGYTF
12	TRBV5-1	.	TRBJ2-3	.	TGCGCCAGCAGCTTGGGTTCGGATACGCAGTATTTT	CASSLGSDTQYF
19	TRBV4-2	TRBD2	TRBJ2-7	.	TGTGCCAGCAGCCGCTTACTAGCGGCTAGCGGGGATACTTCCTACGAGCAGTACTTC	CASSRLLAASGDTSYEQYF
15	TRBV10-3	.	TRBJ2-3	once	TGTGCCATCAGTCGCGGGGAAACTAGCACAGATACGCAGTATTTT	CAISRGETSTDTQYF
17	TRBV5-6	TRBD2	TRBJ2-7	.	TGTGCCAGCAGCTGGGTAACCGGGACTAGCGTAAACTACGAGCAGTACTTC	CASSWVTGTSVNYEQYF
12	TRBV5-4	.	TRBJ2-7	.	TGTGCCAGCAGCGGGGGGACGAGCGAGCAGTACTTC	CASSGGTSEQYF
10	TRBV10-3	.	TRBJ1-2	.	TGTGCCATCAGGAGCGGGGGCTACACCTTC	CAIRSGGYTF
15	TRBV9	.	TRBJ2-2	.	TGTGCCAGCAGCTCCAGGCAGGGGTACACCGGGGAGCTGTTTTTT	CASSSRQGYTGELFF
15	TRBV6-4	TRBD2	TRBJ2-1	.	TGTGCCAGCAGTGACTCTTTGGCGGGGGGTAATGAGCAGTTCTTC	CASSDSLAGGNEQFF
17	TRBV7-2	.	TRBJ2-6	.	TGTGCCAGCAGCTTTTACTCACGTGTGACTGGGGCCAACGTCCTGACTTTC	CASSFYSRVTGANVLTF
19	TRBV28	TRBD2	TRBJ2-1	.	TGTGCCAGCAGTTTATTGCGACTAGCGGGACTGGGAAATAATCATGAGCAGTTCTTC	CASSLLRLAGLGNNHEQFF
15	TRBV5-4	.	TRBJ1-1	.	TGTGCCAGCAGCTTGGTCCTACAGGGCGAGGGTGAAGCTTTCTTT	CASSLVLQGEGEAFF